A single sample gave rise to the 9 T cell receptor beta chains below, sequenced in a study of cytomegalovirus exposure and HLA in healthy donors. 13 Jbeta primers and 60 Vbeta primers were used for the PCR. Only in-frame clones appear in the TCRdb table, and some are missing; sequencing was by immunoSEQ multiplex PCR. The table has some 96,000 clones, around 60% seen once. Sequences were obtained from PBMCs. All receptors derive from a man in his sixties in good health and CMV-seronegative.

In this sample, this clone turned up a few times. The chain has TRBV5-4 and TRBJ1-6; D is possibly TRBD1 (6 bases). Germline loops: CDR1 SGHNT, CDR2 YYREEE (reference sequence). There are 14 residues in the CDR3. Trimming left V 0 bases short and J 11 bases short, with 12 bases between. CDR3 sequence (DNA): TGTGCCAGCAGCTTGGCACAGGGTTCGACACCCCTCCACTTT. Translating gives CASSLAQGSTPLHF.

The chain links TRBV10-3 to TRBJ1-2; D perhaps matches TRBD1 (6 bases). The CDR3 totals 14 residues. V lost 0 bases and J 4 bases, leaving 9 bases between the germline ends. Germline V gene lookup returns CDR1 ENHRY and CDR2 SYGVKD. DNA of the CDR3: TGTGCCATCAGTGAGTCTACAGGGTTCTATGGCTACACCTTC. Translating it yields CAISESTGFYGYTF.

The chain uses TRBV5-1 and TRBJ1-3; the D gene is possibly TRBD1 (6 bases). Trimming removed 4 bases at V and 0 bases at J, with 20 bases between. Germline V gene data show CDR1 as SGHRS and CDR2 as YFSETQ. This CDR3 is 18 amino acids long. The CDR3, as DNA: TGCGCCAGCAGCGGCGGGGGGCGAGACAGCCACTCTGGAAACACCATATATTTT. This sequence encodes CASSGGGRDSHSGNTIYF.

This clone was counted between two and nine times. This CDR3 is CASSLRQNTREQFF. The CDR3 nucleotides are TGCGCCAGCAGCTTGCGGCAGAATACAAGGGAGCAGTTCTTC. The chain uses TRBV5-1 and TRBJ2-7; D ambiguous. The end of the DNA aligns better with TRBJ2-1, so the J call may be wrong. The V gene's germline CDR1 is SGHRS and CDR2 YFSETQ. This CDR3 has 14 residues.

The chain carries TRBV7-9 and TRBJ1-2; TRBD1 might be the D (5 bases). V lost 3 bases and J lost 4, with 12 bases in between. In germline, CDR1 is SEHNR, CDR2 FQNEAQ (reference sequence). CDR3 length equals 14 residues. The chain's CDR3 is CASSLDDSRYGYTF. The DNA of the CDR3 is TGTGCCAGCAGCTTGGACGACAGCCGCTATGGCTACACCTTC.

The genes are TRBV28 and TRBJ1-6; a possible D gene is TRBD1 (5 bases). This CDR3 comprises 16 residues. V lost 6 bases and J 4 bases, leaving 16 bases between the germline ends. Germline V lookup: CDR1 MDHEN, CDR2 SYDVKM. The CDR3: CASSLDSRLYNSPLHF. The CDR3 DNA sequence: TGTGCCAGCAGCCTTGACAGCCGATTATATAATTCACCCCTCCACTTT.

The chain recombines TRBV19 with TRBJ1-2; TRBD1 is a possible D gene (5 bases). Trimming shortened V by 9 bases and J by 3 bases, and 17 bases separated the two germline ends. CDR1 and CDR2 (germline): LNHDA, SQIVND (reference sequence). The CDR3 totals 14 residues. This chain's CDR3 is CASGMGGSDYGYTF. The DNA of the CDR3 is TGTGCCAGCGGGATGGGGGGGTCGGACTATGGCTACACCTTC. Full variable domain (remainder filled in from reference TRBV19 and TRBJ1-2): DGGITQSPKYLFRKEGQNVTLSCEQNLNHDAMYWYRQDPGQGLRLIYYSQIVNDFQKGDIAEGYSVSREKKESFPLTVTSAQKNPTAFYLCASGMGGSDYGYTFGSGTRLTVV.

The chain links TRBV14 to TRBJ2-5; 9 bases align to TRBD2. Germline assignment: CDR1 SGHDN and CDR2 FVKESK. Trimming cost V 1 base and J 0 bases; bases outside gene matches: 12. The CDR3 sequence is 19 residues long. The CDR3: CASSQGVGLAGLYQETQYF. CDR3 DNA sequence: TGTGCCAGCAGCCAAGGCGTTGGGCTAGCGGGACTGTACCAAGAGACCCAGTACTTC.

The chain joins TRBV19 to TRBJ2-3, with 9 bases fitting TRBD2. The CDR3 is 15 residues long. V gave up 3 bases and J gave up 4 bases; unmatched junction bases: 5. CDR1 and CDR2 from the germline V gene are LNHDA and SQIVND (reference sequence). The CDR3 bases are TGTGCCAGTAGTATCGCTAGCGGGACGGCAGATACGCAGTATTTT. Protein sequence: CASSIASGTADTQYF.